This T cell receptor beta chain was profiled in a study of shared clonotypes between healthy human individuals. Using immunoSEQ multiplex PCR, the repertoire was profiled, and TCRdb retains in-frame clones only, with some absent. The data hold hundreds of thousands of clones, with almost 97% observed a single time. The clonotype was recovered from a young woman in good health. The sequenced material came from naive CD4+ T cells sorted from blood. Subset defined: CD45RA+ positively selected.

The CDR3 DNA is TGCGCCAGCAGCTCAAACCTAAAAAGGGGAACCTACGAGCAGTACTTC. Translation gives CASSSNLKRGTYEQYF. The rearrangement uses TRBV5-1 and TRBJ2-7; D perhaps matches TRBD1 (5 bases). V lost 3 bases to trimming and J lost 2 bases, with 18 bases between them. Germline V gene data show CDR1 as SGHRS and CDR2 as YFSETQ. The CDR3 is 16 residues long.